A single sample gave rise to the 24 T cell receptor beta chains below, sequenced in a study of OX40 agonist ivuxolimab in advanced cancers. Produced via immunoSEQ multiplex PCR; TCRdb's table is partial and in-frame only. Of approximately 90,000 clones listed, roughly 88% are singletons. This material consisted of CD4+ or CD8+ T cells sorted from blood, taken in a trial of the OX40 agonist ivuxolimab. Receptors were obtained from an adult with an advanced solid tumor such as melanoma, head and neck, liver or kidney cancer.

The CDR3 sequence is CASSFSGGGRELFF. Here the CDR3 DNA reads TGTGCCAGCAGCTTCTCAGGGGGCGGGCGGGAGCTGTTTTTT. This chain uses TRBV7-2 with TRBJ2-2, with 8 bases aligning to TRBD1. CDR1 is SGHTA, CDR2 FQGNSA, per germline. J gave up 9 bases and V 3 bases, and 6 bases lay outside the gene matches. The length of the CDR3 is 14 residues. Using reference TRBV7-2 and TRBJ2-2 for the parts outside the CDR3, the full variable domain is GAGVSQSPSNKVTEKGKDVELRCDPISGHTALYWYRQSLGQGLEFLIYFQGNSAPDKSGLPSDRFSAERTGGSVSTLTIQRTQQEDSAVYLCASSFSGGGRELFFGEGSRLTVL.

The rearrangement links TRBV5-1 to TRBJ2-7; TRBD2 might be the D (6 bases). The length of the CDR3 is 15 residues. Germline V gene sequence: CDR1 SGHRS, CDR2 YFSETQ. Deletions cut 2 bases from V and 2 bases from J, with 14 bases between. CDR3 DNA: TGCGCCAGCAGCTTATCAGGCGGGACGGCCTACGAGCAGTACTTC. Protein product: CASSLSGGTAYEQYF.

This clone has a handful of counts. The chain combines TRBV5-4 with TRBJ2-3, with 9 bases lining up with TRBD1. The germline V gene encodes CDR1 SGHNT and CDR2 YYREEE (reference sequence). This CDR3 is built from 15 residues. After removal of 5 bases from V and 5 bases from J, the junction contained 9 bases not matched to a gene. CDR3: CASRPGTGIRDTQYF. The CDR3 DNA reads TGTGCCAGCAGACCCGGGACAGGGATACGAGATACGCAGTATTTT.

The CDR3 region is CASSLHINGDEQYF. CDR3 in DNA: TGTGCCAGCAGCCTCCATATCAATGGGGACGAGCAGTACTTC. The chain links TRBV13 to TRBJ2-7; no definite D call. With 5 bases removed from V and 5 bases from J, the gap between germline ends came to 16 bases. CDR1 is PRHDT, CDR2 FYEKMQ, per germline (reference sequence). The CDR3 covers 14 residues. Based on the CDR3 plus reference TRBV13 and TRBJ2-7, the full variable domain is AAGVIQSPRHLIKEKRETATLKCYPIPRHDTVYWYQQGPGQDPQFLISFYEKMQSDKGSIPDRFSAQQFSDYHSELNMSSLELGDSALYFCASSLHINGDEQYFGPGTRLTVT.

The chain combines TRBV7-9 with TRBJ2-5; 8 nucleotides align to TRBD1. Germline V gene data show CDR1 as SEHNR and CDR2 as FQNEAQ (reference sequence). The CDR3 length is 14 residues. Trimming cost V 4 bases and J 2 bases; bases outside gene matches: 3. CDR3 nucleotides: TGTGCCAGCAGCTCCCGGACAGGGCAAGAGACCCAGTACTTC. Residues: CASSSRTGQETQYF. Full variable domain (rest looked up from reference TRBV7-9 and TRBJ2-5): DTGVSQNPRHKITKRGQNVTFRCDPISEHNRLYWYRQTLGQGPEFLTYFQNEAQLEKSRLLSDRFSAERPKGSFSTLEIQRTEQGDSAMYLCASSSRTGQETQYFGPGTRLLVL.

The gene calls are TRBV7-8 and TRBJ2-7; 8 positions match TRBD2. The germline CDR1 and CDR2 sequences are SGHVS and FQNEAQ. V shed 5 bases, J shed 2 bases, and the junction held 11 bases outside the gene matches. This CDR3 has 16 residues. The CDR3 nucleotides are TGTGCCAGCAGCCTAGGGGTAGCGGGATTGGCCTACGAGCAGTACTTC. Translating it yields CASSLGVAGLAYEQYF.

The genes are TRBV11-3 and TRBJ2-7; TRBD2 aligns across 7 bases. Germline trimming cut 5 bases from V and 6 bases from J; bases unmatched to any gene: 13. Germline V gene sequence: CDR1 SGHNT, CDR2 YENEEA. This CDR3 spans 15 amino acids. CDR3 nucleotide sequence: TGTGCCAGCAGCCGCGGAGGGCTGAGGACTAGCGAGCAGTACTTC. It translates to CASSRGGLRTSEQYF.

V is TRBV2 and J is TRBJ2-7; 9 positions match TRBD2. Germline assignment: CDR1 SNHLY and CDR2 FYNNEI. The ends lost 6 bases at V and 6 bases at J; junction bases unmatched: 18. The CDR3 consists of 17 residues. CDR3 nucleotide sequence: TGTGCCAGCAGCCCGGGTGGTAGCGGGAGTTACTGGCCCGAGCAGTACTTC. Protein: CASSPGGSGSYWPEQYF.

The rearrangement links TRBV19 to TRBJ1-5; D gene ambiguous. This CDR3 region has 13 residues. Germline CDR1 is LNHDA and CDR2 is SQIVND (reference sequence). V lost 7 bases, J lost 3 bases, and 10 bases lay in between. The CDR3 loop is CASNLASNQPQHF. The CDR3 coding sequence is TGTGCCAGTAATTTGGCGTCCAATCAGCCCCAGCATTTT.

The chain uses TRBV2 and TRBJ2-2, with 10 bases aligning to TRBD2. The CDR3 extends over 14 amino acids. Trimming took 8 bases from V and 7 from J; bases not matched to a gene: 7. Looked up from germline, CDR1 is SNHLY and CDR2 is FYNNEI. As DNA, the CDR3 is TGTGCCAGCCGGTGGCTAGCGGGAGACGGGGAGCTGTTTTTT. Its translation: CASRWLAGDGELFF. The full variable domain, its missing parts supplied by reference TRBV2 and TRBJ2-2, is EPEVTQTPSHQVTQMGQEVILRCVPISNHLYFYWYRQILGQKVEFLVSFYNNEISEKSEIFDDQFSVERPDGSNFTLKIRSTKLEDSAMYFCASRWLAGDGELFFGEGSRLTVL.

In this sample, this clone turned up once. The chain uses TRBV6-5 and TRBJ1-3; D remains ambiguous. Germline CDR1 is MNHEY and CDR2 is SVGAGI. Trimming shortened V by 5 bases and J by 0 bases, and 11 bases separated the two germline ends. The CDR3 length is 15 residues. DNA for the CDR3: TGTGCCAGCAGTCGGACCCAACTCTCTGGAAACACCATATATTTT. It codes for CASSRTQLSGNTIYF.

The gene calls are TRBV5-6 and TRBJ1-1, with D possibly TRBD1 on 6 matching bases. This CDR3 has 14 amino acids. CDR1 and CDR2 (germline): SGHDT, YYEEEE. The germline V and J ends were trimmed by 1 base and 3 bases, with 10 bases remaining between them. The CDR3 here is CASSLWGLDTEAFF. CDR3 DNA: TGTGCCAGCAGCTTGTGGGGGCTCGACACTGAAGCTTTCTTT.

This chain uses TRBV7-9 with TRBJ2-2; D is uncertain. The CDR3 has 14 amino acids. The V gene's germline CDR1 is SEHNR and CDR2 FQNEAQ (reference sequence). V dropped 6 bases and J dropped 3 bases, with 11 bases sitting between them. The CDR3 protein is CASSRTEDTGELFF. The CDR3, as DNA: TGTGCCAGCAGTAGAACCGAGGACACCGGGGAGCTGTTTTTT.

V gene TRBV5-1 combines with J gene TRBJ1-1; tentative D call: TRBD1 (6 bases). The CDR3 runs to 15 residues. The germline V and J ends were trimmed by 4 bases and 3 bases, with 16 bases remaining between them. Germline CDR1 SGHRS, CDR2 YFSETQ. In DNA form, the CDR3 reads TGCGCCAGCAGCCGCCAGGGACAACTGGACACTGAAGCTTTCTTT. It yields the protein CASSRQGQLDTEAFF.

This clone was observed a few times. V usage is TRBV2 and J usage is TRBJ1-2; the match to TRBD1 covers 7 bases. The CDR3 sequence is 13 residues long. V was clipped by 3 bases and J by 3 bases; unmatched bases: 1. Germline V CDR1 and CDR2: SNHLY, FYNNEI. CDR3 sequence reads: CASSDDRDYGYTF. CDR3 sequence (DNA): TGTGCCAGCAGTGACGACAGGGACTATGGCTACACCTTC.

The V and J genes are TRBV19 and TRBJ2-1; D gene unclear. Germline-derived CDR1 and CDR2 are LNHDA and SQIVND (reference sequence). Trimming took off 3 bases at V and 9 bases at J, with 9 bases between the two ends. The CDR3 consists of 12 residues. DNA for the CDR3: TGTGCCAGTAGTATCAGGCAGTTTGAGCAGTTCTTC. Protein sequence: CASSIRQFEQFF.

The chain recombines TRBV5-1 with TRBJ2-5, with D possibly matching TRBD1 (6 bases). CDR1 is SGHRS, CDR2 YFSETQ, per germline. Trimming took off 4 bases at V and 4 bases at J, with 14 bases between the two ends. The CDR3 consists of 14 residues. The CDR3 sequence is CASSLRTDLETQYF. The CDR3 DNA is TGCGCCAGCAGCCTGCGGACAGACCTAGAGACCCAGTACTTC.

The V and J genes are TRBV28 and TRBJ2-7; D may be TRBD1 (6 bases). Germline loops: CDR1 MDHEN, CDR2 SYDVKM. CDR3 size: 12 residues. The V gene lost 4 bases and the J gene lost 6 bases, with 10 bases spanning the gap. The CDR3 nucleotides read TGTGCCAGCAGTTCGCAGGGGTTCGAGCAGTACTTC. Its protein product is CASSSQGFEQYF.

This clone turned up a few times. The chain carries TRBV27 and TRBJ1-1, with no clear D. This CDR3 is 14 amino acids long. Germline V gene sequence: CDR1 MNHEY, CDR2 SMNVEV (reference sequence). V gave up 5 bases and J gave up 0 bases, with 10 bases separating them. The CDR3 DNA reads TGTGCCAGCAGTCCCTATTTTATGAACACTGAAGCTTTCTTT. Residues: CASSPYFMNTEAFF.

The chain uses TRBV11-2 and TRBJ2-5; 7 bases are a match to TRBD2. The CDR3 spans 15 residues. In germline, CDR1 is SGHAT, CDR2 FQNNGV. Losses at the gene ends were 5 bases for V and 3 bases for J; bases not matched to a gene: 9. The CDR3 bases are TGTGCCAGCAGCCGTATAGCGGGCGCAAAAGAGACCCAGTACTTC. It codes for CASSRIAGAKETQYF.

The V gene is TRBV5-1, the J gene TRBJ2-5, with 9 bases fitting TRBD1. The J call is uncertain, as TRBJ2-7 better fits the DNA end. The length of the CDR3 is 14 residues. CDR1 SGHRS and CDR2 YFSETQ come from the germline V gene. CDR3 protein: CASSLSGQGYEQYF. In DNA, the CDR3 is TGCGCCAGCAGCTTGTCTGGACAGGGGTACGAGCAGTACTTC.

The chain combines TRBV5-4 with TRBJ1-1; tentatively, D is TRBD1 (6 bases). This CDR3 is built from 15 residues. Germline lookup yields CDR1 SGHNT and CDR2 YYREEE (reference sequence). Deletions cut 4 bases from V and 0 bases from J, with 13 bases between. The CDR3 reads CASSPTGRLNTEAFF. The CDR3 DNA reads as TGTGCCAGCAGCCCTACAGGGAGGTTGAACACTGAAGCTTTCTTT.

This chain links TRBV5-5 with TRBJ2-7; D not certain. This CDR3 has 14 residues. The germline CDR1 and CDR2 sequences are SGHKS and YYEKEE (reference sequence). Deletions cut 0 bases from V and 0 bases from J, with 7 bases between. The CDR3 sequence is CASSLEWSSYEQYF. CDR3 DNA sequence: TGTGCCAGCAGCTTGGAGTGGAGCTCCTACGAGCAGTACTTC.

This clone was detected a few times. The chain is built from TRBV19 and TRBJ2-1, with D unclear. Germline V gene data show CDR1 as LNHDA and CDR2 as SQIVND (reference sequence). The CDR3 length is 17 residues. The V gene lost 3 bases and the J gene lost 7 bases, with 22 bases spanning the gap. The CDR3 spells CASSMTLVASDRNEQFF. The CDR3 DNA follows: TGTGCCAGTAGTATGACTCTAGTTGCGTCCGATAGGAATGAGCAGTTCTTC.